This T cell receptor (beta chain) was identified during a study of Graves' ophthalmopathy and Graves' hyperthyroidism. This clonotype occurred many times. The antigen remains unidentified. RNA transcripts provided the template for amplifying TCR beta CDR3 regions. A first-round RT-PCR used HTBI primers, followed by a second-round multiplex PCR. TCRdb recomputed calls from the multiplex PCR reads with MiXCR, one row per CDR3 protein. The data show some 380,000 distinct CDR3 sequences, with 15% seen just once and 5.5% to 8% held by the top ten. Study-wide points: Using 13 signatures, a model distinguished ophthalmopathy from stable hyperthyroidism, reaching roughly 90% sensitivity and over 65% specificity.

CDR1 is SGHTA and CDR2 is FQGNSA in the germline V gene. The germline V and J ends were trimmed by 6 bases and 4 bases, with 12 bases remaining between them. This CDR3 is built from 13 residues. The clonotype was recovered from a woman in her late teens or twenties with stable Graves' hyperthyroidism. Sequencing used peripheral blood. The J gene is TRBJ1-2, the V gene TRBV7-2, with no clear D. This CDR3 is CASSPRSTYGYTF. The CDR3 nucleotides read TGTGCCAGCAGTCCCAGGAGCACCTATGGCTACACCTTC.